This T cell receptor (beta chain) was captured in a study of identifying expanded T cells in peripheral blood. Findings and caveats of the study: Two-week clone count variance significantly increased as total template count grew. Differentially abundant clones: 1 to 1.5 between replicates, about 16 at roughly 15 days, approximately 19 at four.

During the collection period, no donor immune events like infections were recorded. Assay: immunoSEQ multiplex PCR; the TCRdb copy retains only in-frame clones and omits some. Of under 85,000 clones in the sample, roughly 89% were seen once. A note on this clone: No antigen is known for it.

The CDR3 totals 15 residues. Trimming removed 8 bases from V and 4 bases from J; junction bases left unmatched: 11. Germline loops: CDR1 SEHNR, CDR2 FQNEAQ (reference sequence). The receptor was derived from a person between 18 and 75 years old in good health. This chain joins TRBV7-9 and TRBJ2-5; 9 nucleotides line up with TRBD1. Sequencing was done on a sample of blood. The CDR3 nucleotides read TGTGCCAGCGGCGACCGGGACAGGGTGCGAGAGACCCAGTACTTC. It translates to CASGDRDRVRETQYF.